These T cell receptor beta chains were read from a single sample in a study of cytomegalovirus exposure and HLA in healthy donors. Assay used: immunoSEQ multiplex PCR; TCRdb lists only in-frame clones, some missing. Among a few hundred thousand clones, roughly 80% were seen once, and the ten largest hold roughly 0.3%. Sequenced: PBMCs. The receptor source for this set is a girl aged 2-10 years in good health and CMV-seronegative. Each CDR3 is given with its conserved first and last residue. The D gene is left open where the match is weak. Expanded clones are given a class, and other clones once, few, many or no size at all.

clone size: .; J gene: TRBJ2-3; V gene: TRBV18; D gene: .; CDR3 DNA: TGTGCCAGCTCACGAGGGCCTGGCGGGGCAGATACGCAGTATTTT; CDR3 protein: CASSRGPGGADTQYF
clone size: .; J gene: TRBJ2-2; V gene: TRBV29-1; D gene: TRBD1; CDR3 DNA: TGCAGCGTTGTGGACAGGGAATTCACCGGGGAGCTGTTTTTT; CDR3 protein: CSVVDREFTGELFF
clone size: .; J gene: TRBJ2-5; V gene: TRBV11-1; D gene: TRBD1; CDR3 DNA: TGTGCCAGCAGCTTTTGGTCAGGGACAGGGAAGTTTCAGACCCAGTACTTC; CDR3 protein: CASSFWSGTGKFQTQYF
clone size: .; J gene: TRBJ2-3; V gene: TRBV7-6; D gene: .; CDR3 DNA: TGTGCCAGCAGCTTGATGAGGGGGGGTGCAGATACGCAGTATTTT; CDR3 protein: CASSLMRGGADTQYF
clone size: .; J gene: TRBJ1-5; V gene: TRBV28; D gene: .; CDR3 DNA: TGTGCCAGCAGGCTTCCCGGACAGACCAATCAGCCCCAGCATTTT; CDR3 protein: CASRLPGQTNQPQHF
clone size: .; J gene: TRBJ1-5; V gene: TRBV11-1; D gene: .; CDR3 DNA: TGTGCCAGCAGCTCAGGTGGGCAGCCCCAGCATTTT; CDR3 protein: CASSSGGQPQHF
clone size: .; J gene: TRBJ2-1; V gene: TRBV28; D gene: TRBD2; CDR3 DNA: TGTGCCAGCATCGTCTCAGCGGGAGGTTATAATGAGCAGTTCTTC; CDR3 protein: CASIVSAGGYNEQFF
clone size: .; J gene: TRBJ2-7; V gene: TRBV18; D gene: .; CDR3 DNA: TGTGCCAGCTCACCACTGACAGGTTTTAAAGCCTACGAGCAGTACTTC; CDR3 protein: CASSPLTGFKAYEQYF
clone size: .; J gene: TRBJ2-2; V gene: TRBV5-1; D gene: TRBD2; CDR3 DNA: TGCGCCAGCAGCTTGGTCGCGGGGGAGACCGGGGAGCTGTTTTTT; CDR3 protein: CASSLVAGETGELFF
clone size: .; J gene: TRBJ1-3; V gene: TRBV27; D gene: .; CDR3 DNA: TGTGCCAGCAGTGAGGGGGCTGGAAACACCATATATTTT; CDR3 protein: CASSEGAGNTIYF
clone size: .; J gene: TRBJ2-3; V gene: TRBV5-1; D gene: .; CDR3 DNA: TGCGCCAGCAGCTTGGTACGCGGCACAGATACGCAGTATTTT; CDR3 protein: CASSLVRGTDTQYF
clone size: .; J gene: TRBJ1-1; V gene: TRBV4-1; D gene: .; CDR3 DNA: TGCGCCAGCAGCCAAGATCGAAGAGAGCACACTGAAGCTTTCTTT; CDR3 protein: CASSQDRREHTEAFF
clone size: .; J gene: TRBJ1-1; V gene: TRBV7-2; D gene: .; CDR3 DNA: TGTGCCAGCAGCATAAACAGGTTGGACACTGAAGCTTTCTTT; CDR3 protein: CASSINRLDTEAFF
clone size: .; J gene: TRBJ1-1; V gene: TRBV7-2; D gene: TRBD1; CDR3 DNA: TGTGCCAGCAGCTTGTCCAGGACAGGGTACACTGAAGCTTTCTTT; CDR3 protein: CASSLSRTGYTEAFF
clone size: few; J gene: TRBJ1-2; V gene: TRBV28; D gene: .; CDR3 DNA: TGTGCCAGCAGTACGCAGATTAACTATGGCTACACCTTC; CDR3 protein: CASSTQINYGYTF
clone size: .; J gene: TRBJ2-3; V gene: TRBV19; D gene: TRBD1; CDR3 DNA: TGTGCCAGTAGTATTCCAGGGGGTCCTAGCACAGATACGCAGTATTTT; CDR3 protein: CASSIPGGPSTDTQYF
clone size: .; J gene: TRBJ1-1; V gene: TRBV12-5; D gene: TRBD1; CDR3 DNA: TGTGCTAGTGGTTTGGGAGGACAGGGGATGAACACTGAAGCTTTCTTT; CDR3 protein: CASGLGGQGMNTEAFF
clone size: .; J gene: TRBJ1-1; V gene: TRBV2; D gene: .; CDR3 DNA: TGTGCCAGCAGCCTCACCTCCAGGGGAACTGAAGCTTTCTTT; CDR3 protein: CASSLTSRGTEAFF
clone size: .; J gene: TRBJ2-1; V gene: TRBV19; D gene: .; CDR3 DNA: TGTGCCAGTAGTAGCGGGCCCTCGAATGAGCAGTTCTTC; CDR3 protein: CASSSGPSNEQFF
clone size: .; J gene: TRBJ2-7; V gene: TRBV9; D gene: TRBD2; CDR3 DNA: TGTGCCAGCAGCGTAAAGCGGGAAGGCTACGAGCAGTACTTC; CDR3 protein: CASSVKREGYEQYF
clone size: .; J gene: TRBJ2-3; V gene: TRBV7-3; D gene: TRBD2; CDR3 DNA: TGTGCCAGCAGCTGGGGACTAGCGAGCGGCACAGATACGCAGTATTTT; CDR3 protein: CASSWGLASGTDTQYF
clone size: once; J gene: TRBJ1-5; V gene: TRBV7-3; D gene: TRBD1; CDR3 DNA: TGTGCCAGCAGCTCACGGGACAGGCCCAAATATAGCAATCAGCCCCAGCATTTT; CDR3 protein: CASSSRDRPKYSNQPQHF
clone size: .; J gene: TRBJ1-1; V gene: TRBV28; D gene: .; CDR3 DNA: TGTGCCACCACAAACCCAGGACAATTGAACACTGAAGCTTTCTTT; CDR3 protein: CATTNPGQLNTEAFF
clone size: .; J gene: TRBJ1-5; V gene: TRBV11-2; D gene: .; CDR3 DNA: TGTGCCAGCAGCTTAGGAGCGGGGACACATCAGCCCCAGCATTTT; CDR3 protein: CASSLGAGTHQPQHF
clone size: .; J gene: TRBJ2-5; V gene: TRBV9; D gene: TRBD1; CDR3 DNA: TGTGCCAGCAGCACTCCGGGACAGGGACCCCAAGAGACCCAGTACTTC; CDR3 protein: CASSTPGQGPQETQYF
clone size: .; J gene: TRBJ2-2; V gene: TRBV4-1; D gene: TRBD2; CDR3 DNA: TGCGCCAGCAGCCAACCCATTAGCGGGAGTACCGGGGAGCTGTTTTTT; CDR3 protein: CASSQPISGSTGELFF
clone size: .; J gene: TRBJ2-2; V gene: TRBV2; D gene: TRBD2; CDR3 DNA: TGTGCCAGCAGTGATTGGACTAGCGGGGAGCTGTTTTTT; CDR3 protein: CASSDWTSGELFF
clone size: .; J gene: TRBJ2-1; V gene: TRBV19; D gene: TRBD2; CDR3 DNA: TGTGCCAGTAGTATAGATCCCGCGGGGGGCTACAATGAGCAGTTCTTC; CDR3 protein: CASSIDPAGGYNEQFF
clone size: .; J gene: TRBJ1-1; V gene: TRBV6-5; D gene: TRBD1; CDR3 DNA: TGTGCCAGCAGTTACTCTTACCAGGGGGGCACAGCTTTCTTT; CDR3 protein: CASSYSYQGGTAFF
clone size: .; J gene: TRBJ2-7; V gene: TRBV27; D gene: TRBD1; CDR3 DNA: TGTGCCAGCAGTAACTTCCAGGGGGCCGTCTACGAGCAGTACTTC; CDR3 protein: CASSNFQGAVYEQYF
clone size: .; J gene: TRBJ2-1; V gene: TRBV13; D gene: .; CDR3 DNA: TGTGCCAGCAGCTTAGGATCCAGGGGGGATGAGCAGTTCTTC; CDR3 protein: CASSLGSRGDEQFF
clone size: .; J gene: TRBJ2-7; V gene: TRBV9; D gene: TRBD1; CDR3 DNA: TGTGCCAGCAACAGGGGGGCTGACGAGCAGTACTTC; CDR3 protein: CASNRGADEQYF
clone size: .; J gene: TRBJ2-7; V gene: TRBV6-1; D gene: TRBD2; CDR3 DNA: TGTGCCAGCAGTGCGATAGTGGGGACTAGCGACGCCTCCTACGAGCAGTACTTC; CDR3 protein: CASSAIVGTSDASYEQYF
clone size: few; J gene: TRBJ1-3; V gene: TRBV28; D gene: .; CDR3 DNA: TGTGCCAGCACCTTTACCGGGAGGGGTAGAACTGGAAACACCATATATTTT; CDR3 protein: CASTFTGRGRTGNTIYF
clone size: .; J gene: TRBJ2-7; V gene: TRBV27; D gene: TRBD1; CDR3 DNA: TGTGCCAGCAGTCCGGGTACCAGAGGGGGCCGCGAGCAGTACTTC; CDR3 protein: CASSPGTRGGREQYF
clone size: .; J gene: TRBJ2-2; V gene: TRBV5-4; D gene: TRBD1; CDR3 DNA: TGTGCCAGCAGTCGGGGGACAGGGGTAAACACCGGGGAGCTGTTTTTT; CDR3 protein: CASSRGTGVNTGELFF
clone size: .; J gene: TRBJ2-7; V gene: TRBV28; D gene: .; CDR3 DNA: TGTGCCAGCAAGAAGTCGGGAAGGGCATCATCCTACGAGCAGTACTTC; CDR3 protein: CASKKSGRASSYEQYF
clone size: .; J gene: TRBJ1-4; V gene: TRBV30; D gene: TRBD1; CDR3 DNA: TGTGCCTGGAATCGGGGGACAGGGACTAATGAAAAACTGTTTTTT; CDR3 protein: CAWNRGTGTNEKLFF
clone size: .; J gene: TRBJ2-1; V gene: TRBV5-3; D gene: TRBD2; CDR3 DNA: TGTGCCAGAAGCACGCCGAAACATAGCGGGGGGGGCGATGAGCAGTTCTTC; CDR3 protein: CARSTPKHSGGGDEQFF
clone size: .; J gene: TRBJ1-3; V gene: TRBV28; D gene: .; CDR3 DNA: TGTGCCAGCAGTTTAGAGACTCCCAACACCATATATTTT; CDR3 protein: CASSLETPNTIYF
clone size: .; J gene: TRBJ2-7; V gene: TRBV29-1; D gene: TRBD1; CDR3 DNA: TGCAGCGTTGAAAAGGGACAGGGGGGCTACGAGCAGTACTTC; CDR3 protein: CSVEKGQGGYEQYF
clone size: once; J gene: TRBJ2-1; V gene: TRBV4-2; D gene: .; CDR3 DNA: TGTGCCAGCAGCCAAATAGCTTTAGCTGAGCAGTTCTTC; CDR3 protein: CASSQIALAEQFF
clone size: .; J gene: TRBJ1-2; V gene: TRBV6-1; D gene: .; CDR3 DNA: TGTGCCAGCAGTGTTCAGGGGACGGATGGCTACACCTTC; CDR3 protein: CASSVQGTDGYTF
clone size: .; J gene: TRBJ2-3; V gene: TRBV6-1; D gene: TRBD2; CDR3 DNA: TGTGCCCTCGGACTAGCGGGGGCCGGATCGGATACGCAGTATTTT; CDR3 protein: CALGLAGAGSDTQYF
clone size: once; J gene: TRBJ1-1; V gene: TRBV6-6; D gene: .; CDR3 DNA: TGTGCCAGCAGTCCTACAGGGATTGGCACTGAAGCTTTCTTT; CDR3 protein: CASSPTGIGTEAFF
clone size: .; J gene: TRBJ2-7; V gene: TRBV4-1; D gene: TRBD2; CDR3 DNA: TGCGCCAGCAGCCCACGGACTAGCGGGGGCTACGAGCAGTACTTC; CDR3 protein: CASSPRTSGGYEQYF
clone size: .; J gene: TRBJ2-3; V gene: TRBV9; D gene: .; CDR3 DNA: TGTGCCAGCAGCGCGTCCGCGGGTACAACAGATACGCAGTATTTT; CDR3 protein: CASSASAGTTDTQYF
clone size: .; J gene: TRBJ2-7; V gene: TRBV27; D gene: .; CDR3 DNA: TGTGCCAGCAGTTTAACCCGAACAGGGTACGAGCAGTACTTC; CDR3 protein: CASSLTRTGYEQYF
clone size: .; J gene: TRBJ2-3; V gene: TRBV25-1; D gene: .; CDR3 DNA: TGTGCCAGCAGTGAATCCCCGGATACGCAGTATTTT; CDR3 protein: CASSESPDTQYF
clone size: .; J gene: TRBJ2-1; V gene: TRBV7-3; D gene: TRBD2; CDR3 DNA: TGTGCCAGCAGCCGATCCCCCCTAGCGGGAGTGAGCAATGAGCAGTTCTTC; CDR3 protein: CASSRSPLAGVSNEQFF
clone size: .; J gene: TRBJ2-7; V gene: TRBV7-6; D gene: TRBD2; CDR3 DNA: TGTGCCAGCAGCTTAGGGCGACTAGCGGGAGGGCCGTACGAGCAGTACTTC; CDR3 protein: CASSLGRLAGGPYEQYF
clone size: few; J gene: TRBJ1-3; V gene: TRBV11-2; D gene: .; CDR3 DNA: TGTGCCAGCAGCTTAGCGAGGGGAAACACCATATATTTT; CDR3 protein: CASSLARGNTIYF
clone size: .; J gene: TRBJ1-1; V gene: TRBV19; D gene: .; CDR3 DNA: TGTGCCAGTAGTGTCCGGAGGGAAGCTTTCTTT; CDR3 protein: CASSVRREAFF
clone size: once; J gene: TRBJ2-7; V gene: TRBV5-1; D gene: TRBD2; CDR3 DNA: TGCGCCAGCAGCCATCGGGGACTAGCGGGGGCGTCGGGGGAGCGGTACTTC; CDR3 protein: CASSHRGLAGASGERYF
clone size: .; J gene: TRBJ1-2; V gene: TRBV11-2; D gene: TRBD1; CDR3 DNA: TGTGCCAGCAGCTTATCCCGGACAGGGCTTGGCTACACCTTC; CDR3 protein: CASSLSRTGLGYTF
clone size: .; J gene: TRBJ1-6; V gene: TRBV27; D gene: TRBD1; CDR3 DNA: TGTGCCAGCAAAGGGACAGGGACGGGGTCACCCCTCCACTTT; CDR3 protein: CASKGTGTGSPLHF
clone size: .; J gene: TRBJ1-1; V gene: TRBV28; D gene: TRBD1; CDR3 DNA: TGTGCCAGCAGTTTATCACAGGGGGCTGAAGCTTTCTTT; CDR3 protein: CASSLSQGAEAFF